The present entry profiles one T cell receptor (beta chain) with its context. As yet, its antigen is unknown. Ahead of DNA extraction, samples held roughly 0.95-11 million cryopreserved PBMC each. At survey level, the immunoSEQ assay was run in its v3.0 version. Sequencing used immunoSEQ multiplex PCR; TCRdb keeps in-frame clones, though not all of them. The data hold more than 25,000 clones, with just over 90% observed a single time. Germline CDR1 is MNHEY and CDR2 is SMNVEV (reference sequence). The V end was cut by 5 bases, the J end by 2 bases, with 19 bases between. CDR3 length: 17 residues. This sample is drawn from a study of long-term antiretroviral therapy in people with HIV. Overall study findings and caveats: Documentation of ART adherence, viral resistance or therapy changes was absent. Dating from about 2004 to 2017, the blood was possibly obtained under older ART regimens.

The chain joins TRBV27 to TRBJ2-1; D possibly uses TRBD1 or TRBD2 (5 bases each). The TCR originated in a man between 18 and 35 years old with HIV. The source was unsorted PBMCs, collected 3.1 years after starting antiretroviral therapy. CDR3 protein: CASSPYPGGLPYNEQFF. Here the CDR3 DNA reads TGTGCCAGCAGTCCATACCCTGGGGGTCTCCCCTACAATGAGCAGTTCTTC.